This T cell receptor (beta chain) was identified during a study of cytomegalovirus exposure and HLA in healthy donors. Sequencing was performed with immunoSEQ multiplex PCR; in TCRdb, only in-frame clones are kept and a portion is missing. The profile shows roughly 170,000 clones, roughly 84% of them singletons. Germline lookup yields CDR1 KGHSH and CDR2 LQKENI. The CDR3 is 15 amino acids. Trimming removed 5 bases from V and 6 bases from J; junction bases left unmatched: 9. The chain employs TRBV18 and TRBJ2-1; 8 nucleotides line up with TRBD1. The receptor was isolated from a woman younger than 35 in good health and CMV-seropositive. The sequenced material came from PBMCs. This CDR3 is CASSETGQGGNEQFF. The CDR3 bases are TGTGCCAGCTCAGAAACCGGACAGGGTGGCAATGAGCAGTTCTTC.